The 17 T cell receptor beta chains in this list originate from one sample, sequenced in a study of T cell responses to AZD1222 COVID-19 vaccine (dated by TCRdb to the early 2020s). Reading the label with the study, this specimen's time point is: about 28 days (+/-7) after the second vaccine dose. The method behind the library was the immunoSEQ multiplex PCR assay. TCRdb re-hosts the immuneACCESS table, in-frame sequences only. Its copies lack some clones; in the studies checked, an unresolved V gene accounts for under half of them, and the cause for the rest is not known. A total of about 120,000 clones appear in this sample, 70% to 85% of them only once. The leading ten clones occupy around 27% of the sample. The material sequenced was peripheral blood, taken 28 days after the second AZD1222 dose. These receptors came from an adult who received the AZD1222 COVID-19 vaccine.

This chain links TRBV7-2 with TRBJ1-3; a possible D gene is TRBD1 (5 bases). Germline V gene sequence: CDR1 SGHTA, CDR2 FQGNSA. The V gene lost 4 bases and the J gene lost 11 bases, with 15 bases spanning the gap. The CDR3 has 13 residues. The CDR3 nucleotides are TGTGCCAGCAGCTGGGACCCGGCTCGCCCCATATATTTT. Protein sequence: CASSWDPARPIYF.

A few counts support this clone. J is TRBJ2-1 and V is TRBV5-4, with D tentatively TRBD1 (6 bases). The CDR3 totals 13 residues. The V gene's germline CDR1 is SGHNT and CDR2 YYREEE (reference sequence). Trimming pared 3 bases from V and 15 bases from J, leaving 19 bases between. The CDR3 sequence is CASSWEPRGKLFF. As DNA, the CDR3 is TGTGCCAGCAGCTGGGAGCCCAGGGGTAAGTTGTTCTTC. Full variable domain (missing parts from reference TRBV5-4 and TRBJ2-1): ETGVTQSPTHLIKTRGQQVTLRCSSQSGHNTVSWYQQALGQGPQFIFQYYREEENGRGNFPPRFSGLQFPNYSSELNVNALELDDSALYLCASSWEPRGKLFFGPGTRLTVL.

This clone occurred once. The chain combines TRBV4-3 with TRBJ1-6; 10 bases fit TRBD1. The ends lost 4 bases at V and 6 bases at J; junction bases unmatched: 3. The germline CDR1 and CDR2 sequences are LGHNA and YSLEER. The CDR3 runs 15 residues. CDR3 sequence reads: CASSPRDRGNSPLHF. CDR3 sequence (DNA): TGCGCCAGCAGCCCAAGGGACAGGGGTAATTCACCCCTCCACTTT.

With respect to this clone: In the same sample, other DNA sequences code for this CDR3. The chain employs TRBV11-2 and TRBJ1-6; 9 bases map to TRBD1. The length of the CDR3 is 13 residues. Germline V gene data show CDR1 as SGHAT and CDR2 as FQNNGV. V was clipped by 5 bases and J by 10 bases; unmatched bases: 3. In nucleotides, the CDR3 is TGTGCCAGCAGCCCGGACAGGGGATCACCCCTCCACTTT. Protein sequence: CASSPDRGSPLHF.

The chain carries TRBV2 and TRBJ2-1; the D is unclear. Germline values: CDR1 SNHLY, CDR2 FYNNEI. V was cut by 2 bases and J by 8 bases, with 7 bases left in between. CDR3 length: 12 amino acids. The CDR3 DNA is TGTGCCAGCAGTGAATCTGGGTATGAGCAGTTCTTC. Protein product: CASSESGYEQFF.

Of note for this clone: This specimen includes other DNA sequences encoding the same CDR3. The genes are TRBV5-1 and TRBJ2-3; D remains unclear. The CDR3 runs to 13 residues. V was pared by 0 bases and J by 0 bases, with 2 bases between. The germline CDR1 and CDR2 sequences are SGHRS and YFSETQ. CDR3 sequence reads: CASSLESTDTQYF. CDR3 DNA sequence: TGCGCCAGCAGCTTGGAAAGCACAGATACGCAGTATTTT.

The chain employs TRBV12-2 and TRBJ2-7. TRBV12-2 is designated a pseudogene. The CDR3 extends over 11 amino acids. In DNA, the CDR3 is TGTGCAAGTCGCTGTAGGTACGAGCAGTACTTC. Residues: CASRCRYEQYF.

This clone has more than one count but fewer than ten. The chain uses TRBV29-1 and TRBJ2-3; TRBD1 aligns across 7 bases. The CDR3 has 15 amino acids. The V and J ends lost 7 bases and 0 bases, in that order; junction bases with no gene match: 10. CDR1 and CDR2 from the germline V gene are SQVTM and ANQGSEA. The CDR3 region is CSGHRGTTSTDTQYF. The CDR3 region has the DNA TGCAGCGGTCACAGGGGAACTACTAGCACAGATACGCAGTATTTT.

This clone showed up just a few times. The V call is TRBV5-1, the J call TRBJ2-7; TRBD1 or TRBD2 may be the D gene (5 bases each). Germline CDR1 SGHRS, CDR2 YFSETQ. Trimming took off 4 bases at V and 0 bases at J, with 14 bases between the two ends. This CDR3 contains 15 residues. The CDR3, as DNA: TGCGCCAGCAGCGGTTCCGGGACCCACTCCTACGAGCAGTACTTC. The encoded protein is CASSGSGTHSYEQYF.

The J gene is TRBJ2-7, the V gene TRBV28, with D tentatively TRBD1 (5 bases). Germline loops: CDR1 MDHEN, CDR2 SYDVKM. Trimming shortened V by 2 bases and J by 3 bases, and 14 bases separated the two germline ends. This CDR3 contains 15 residues. The CDR3 reads CASSLGAGRLYEQYF. The CDR3 DNA is TGTGCCAGCAGTTTAGGGGCAGGGCGCCTCTACGAGCAGTACTTC.

The chain links TRBV19 to TRBJ1-1, with TRBD1 matching 7 bases. CDR3 length equals 15 residues. After removal of 6 bases from V and 3 bases from J, the junction contained 10 bases not matched to a gene. Per germline, CDR1 LNHDA and CDR2 SQIVND (reference sequence). CDR3 sequence reads: CASRQGGWTDTEAFF. The CDR3 nucleotides are TGTGCCAGTAGGCAAGGGGGCTGGACGGACACTGAAGCTTTCTTT.

The chain couples TRBV18 to TRBJ1-5; D remains unclear. CDR1 KGHSH and CDR2 LQKENI come from the germline V gene. The germline V and J ends were trimmed by 1 base and 5 bases, with 9 bases remaining between them. The CDR3 loop spans 14 amino acids. The DNA of the CDR3 is TGTGCCAGCTCACCACGGGTAGGGCATCAGCCCCAGCATTTT. This gives the protein CASSPRVGHQPQHF.

This clone was observed a single time. The chain combines TRBV7-2 with TRBJ2-2; D is unclear. Per the germline V gene, CDR1 is SGHTA and CDR2 is FQGNSA. V was shortened by 5 bases and J by 1 base, with 5 bases between the two germline ends. The CDR3 consists of 13 residues. The DNA of the CDR3 is TGTGCCAGCAGCGACAAGAACACCGGGGAGCTGTTTTTT. It translates to CASSDKNTGELFF. Full variable domain (missing parts from reference TRBV7-2 and TRBJ2-2): GAGVSQSPSNKVTEKGKDVELRCDPISGHTALYWYRQSLGQGLEFLIYFQGNSAPDKSGLPSDRFSAERTGGSVSTLTIQRTQQEDSAVYLCASSDKNTGELFFGEGSRLTVL.

The chain has TRBV28 and TRBJ1-1; D gene uncertain. Germline lookup yields CDR1 MDHEN and CDR2 SYDVKM. CDR3 length: 14 residues. With 3 bases removed from V and 0 bases from J, the gap between germline ends came to 8 bases. In DNA, the CDR3 is TGTGCCAGCAGTTTCCGCCTAATGAACACTGAAGCTTTCTTT. Protein: CASSFRLMNTEAFF.

This clone was picked up one time. This chain links TRBV19 with TRBJ1-1, with D tentatively TRBD1 (6 bases). The CDR3 is made up of 16 amino acids. Germline CDR1 is LNHDA and CDR2 is SQIVND (reference sequence). Trimming took off 3 bases at V and 3 bases at J, with 17 bases between the two ends. DNA of the CDR3: TGTGCCAGTAGTATCTACCCTCGGGGGCGCGACACTGAAGCTTTCTTT. Its protein product is CASSIYPRGRDTEAFF. The whole variable domain, filled in from reference TRBV19 and TRBJ1-1, reads DGGITQSPKYLFRKEGQNVTLSCEQNLNHDAMYWYRQDPGQGLRLIYYSQIVNDFQKGDIAEGYSVSREKKESFPLTVTSAQKNPTAFYLCASSIYPRGRDTEAFFGQGTRLTVV.

CDR3: CASRRIRDSVYEQYF. The CDR3 DNA is TGTGCCAGCAGGAGGATACGGGACAGTGTCTACGAGCAGTACTTC. The V call is TRBV5-5, the J call TRBJ2-7, with TRBD1 identical over 7 bases. CDR1 SGHKS and CDR2 YYEKEE come from the germline V gene (reference sequence). J gave up 3 bases and V 5 bases, and 11 bases lay outside the gene matches. CDR3 length: 15 residues.

This rearrangement joins TRBV7-9 to TRBJ2-5; 7 bases are shared with TRBD2. The CDR3 contains 13 residues. V lost 8 bases and J lost 4; bases outside the gene matches: 7. The germline CDR1 and CDR2 sequences are SEHNR and FQNEAQ (reference sequence). The CDR3 DNA follows: TGTGCCAGCCTCGCCCCGGGGGGAGAGACCCAGTACTTC. Its translation is CASLAPGGETQYF.